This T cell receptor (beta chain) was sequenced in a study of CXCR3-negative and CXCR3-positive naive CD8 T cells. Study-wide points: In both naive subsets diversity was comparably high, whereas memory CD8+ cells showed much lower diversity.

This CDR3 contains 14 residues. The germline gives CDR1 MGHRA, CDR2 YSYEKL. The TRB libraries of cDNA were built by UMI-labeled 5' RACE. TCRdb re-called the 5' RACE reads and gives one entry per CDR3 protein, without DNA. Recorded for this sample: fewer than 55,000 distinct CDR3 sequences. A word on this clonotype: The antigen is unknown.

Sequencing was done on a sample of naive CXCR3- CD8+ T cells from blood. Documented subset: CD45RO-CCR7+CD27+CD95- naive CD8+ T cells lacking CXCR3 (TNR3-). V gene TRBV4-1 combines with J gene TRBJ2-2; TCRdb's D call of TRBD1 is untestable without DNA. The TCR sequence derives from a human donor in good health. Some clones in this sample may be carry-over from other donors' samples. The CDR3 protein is CASRPSGGTGELFF.